Shown below are 27 T cell receptor beta chains from a single sample sequenced in a study of regulatory T cells in long-lasting Graves disease (dated by TCRdb to about 2021). Libraries came from multiplex PCR. The sequencing machine was an Illumina HiSeq 4000. CDR3 regions were amplified by Arm-PCR with iRepertoire HTBI primers to construct TCR beta libraries. TCRdb reanalyzed the raw reads on its own, using fastp at Q25 for trimming and MiXCR for clone calling, and kept in-frame beta chains. Each entry merges the rows of one CDR3 protein and shows their most common DNA and genes. The sample has about 540,000 distinct CDR3 sequences on record, approximately 12% of them singletons. About 10% of the sample is taken by the ten largest. In light of the paper, this sample's time point label describes: newly diagnosed GD, antithyroid drugs for less than 3 months. RNA was extracted from PBMCs in TRIzol for both TCR sequencing and RNA sequencing.

This sample was also put to use in a study of T cells in Graves' hyperthyroidism and ophthalmopathy.

Sequenced here: peripheral blood mononuclear cells (PBMCs), sampled at new diagnosis, from a patient treated with antithyroid drugs. These receptors originate from a man aged 30 to 45 with Graves disease. Donor details come from another sample of the same person, matched by shared clones.

The chain recombines TRBV27 with TRBJ2-3, with a possible D match to TRBD2 (5 bases). V was trimmed by 2 bases and J by 0 bases, leaving 9 bases between them. Germline V gene sequence: CDR1 MNHEY, CDR2 SMNVEV (reference sequence). The CDR3 extends over 15 amino acids. The CDR3 loop is CASSLRAVSTDTQYF. The CDR3, as DNA: TGTGCCAGCAGTTTACGAGCGGTTAGCACAGATACGCAGTATTTT.

There are many counts of this clonotype. The chain employs TRBV12-5 and TRBJ1-1; D may be TRBD1 (5 bases). The CDR3 has 12 amino acids. Trimming left V 5 bases short and J 5 bases short, with 9 bases between. Looked up from germline, CDR1 is LGHNT and CDR2 is FRNRAP. CDR3 sequence: CASGPQGTEAFF. The CDR3, as DNA: TGTGCTAGTGGTCCGCAGGGAACTGAAGCTTTCTTT.

This clonotype appeared a few times. V usage is TRBV20-1 and J usage is TRBJ1-6, with unresolved D. This CDR3 comprises 15 residues. Trimming cost V 7 bases and J 1 base, with 14 bases left between them. The germline gives CDR1 DFQATT, CDR2 SNEGSKA (reference sequence). The CDR3 sequence: CSVSHGLSYNSPLHF. The CDR3 DNA follows: TGCAGTGTCAGTCATGGTTTGTCCTATAATTCACCCCTCCACTTT.

This sequence joins TRBV20-1 and TRBJ2-7, with no clear D. The V gene lost 7 bases and the J gene lost 2 bases, with 18 bases spanning the gap. Germline CDR1 is DFQATT and CDR2 is SNEGSKA (reference sequence). This CDR3 comprises 14 residues. The CDR3 loop reads CSVPATGVPYEQYF. CDR3 bases: TGCAGTGTCCCAGCGACGGGTGTACCCTACGAGCAGTACTTC.

This clonotype was counted between two and nine times. The rearrangement joins TRBV7-2 to TRBJ2-5; D ambiguous. The CDR3 runs to 10 residues. Germline loops: CDR1 SGHTA, CDR2 FQGNSA. The V end was cut by 8 bases, the J end by 9 bases, with 10 bases between. The CDR3 spells CASGALAQYF. The CDR3 DNA reads as TGTGCCAGCGGAGCTTTGGCCCAGTACTTC.

This clonotype has a handful of counts. J is TRBJ2-1 and V is TRBV28; perhaps TRBD2 as D (6 bases). The assigned J gene may be wrong: the sequence end matches TRBJ2-5 better. This CDR3 spans 13 amino acids. Germline CDR1 MDHEN, CDR2 SYDVKM. CDR3 sequence: CASSLGGRGTQYF. CDR3 DNA: TGTGCCAGCAGTTTAGGAGGGCGGGGGACCCAGTACTTC.

This clonotype was counted a single time. V usage is TRBV12-5 and J usage is TRBJ2-1, with 10 bases aligning to TRBD2. V was pared by 5 bases and J by 6 bases, with 1 base of the junction left unmatched. The CDR3 loop spans 13 amino acids. CDR1 and CDR2 (germline): LGHNT, FRNRAP. The DNA for the CDR3 is TGTGCTAGTGGTCTAGCGGGAGCCAATGAGCAGTTCTTC. Amino acids: CASGLAGANEQFF.

This clonotype was recorded many times. The chain couples TRBV20-1 to TRBJ2-5, with TRBD1 matching 8 bases. The trim removed 0 bases at V and 5 bases at J, leaving 11 bases unmatched. The CDR3 runs 16 residues. CDR1 DFQATT and CDR2 SNEGSKA come from the germline V gene (reference sequence). In DNA form, the CDR3 reads TGCAGTGCTAGAGATCCAGATACAGGGGGGTTCGAGACCCAGTACTTC. This sequence encodes CSARDPDTGGFETQYF.

This clonotype showed up many times. This chain joins TRBV11-2 and TRBJ1-5; no clear D. Germline V gives CDR1 SGHAT, CDR2 FQNNGV. The CDR3 is 13 residues long. V lost 5 bases, J lost 5 bases, and 10 bases lay in between. Here the CDR3 DNA reads TGTGCCAGCAGCCGCGAAGGGCATCAGCCCCAGCATTTT. This sequence encodes CASSREGHQPQHF.

Many counts were recorded for this clonotype. The genes are TRBV30 and TRBJ2-3; D is uncertain. Trimming left V 3 bases short and J 3 bases short, with 10 bases between. The germline CDR1 and CDR2 sequences are GTSNPN and SVGIG (reference sequence). The CDR3 contains 13 residues. The CDR3 protein is CAWSPGATDTQYF. DNA of the CDR3: TGTGCCTGGAGCCCAGGAGCGACAGATACGCAGTATTTT.

This clonotype was found many times. The rearrangement uses TRBV2 and TRBJ1-1; D ambiguous. Trimming took off 5 bases at V and 8 bases at J, with 12 bases between the two ends. The length of the CDR3 is 12 residues. CDR1 and CDR2 from the germline V gene are SNHLY and FYNNEI. CDR3 loop: CASSPPGREAFF. CDR3 coding DNA: TGTGCCAGCAGTCCCCCGGGCAGGGAAGCTTTCTTT.

This clonotype occurred many times. The V gene is TRBV6-1, the J gene TRBJ1-2; D is ambiguous. The V end lost 6 bases, the J end lost 7 bases, and 9 bases lay between the germline ends. The CDR3 covers 11 residues. Germline lookup yields CDR1 MNHNS and CDR2 SASEGT. In nucleotides, the CDR3 is TGTGCCAGCAGCGAGATACGTGGCTACACCTTC. Protein sequence: CASSEIRGYTF.

This clonotype came up a few times. The rearrangement uses TRBV7-3 and TRBJ2-1, with D perhaps TRBD1 (6 bases). Germline-derived CDR1 and CDR2 are SGHTA and FQGTGA. Trimming took 2 bases from V and 7 from J, leaving 12 bases between them. The CDR3 covers 14 residues. CDR3 DNA: TGTGCCAGCAGCTTACGGACAGCACAAAATGAGCAGTTCTTC. This translates into CASSLRTAQNEQFF.

The chain employs TRBV4-1 and TRBJ2-3, with D perhaps TRBD1 (5 bases). V gave up 2 bases and J gave up 0 bases, with 15 bases separating them. CDR3 size: 17 residues. Germline V gene data show CDR1 as MGHRA and CDR2 as YSYEKL. Here the CDR3 reads CASSQSTVPSSTDTQYF. Here the CDR3 DNA reads TGCGCCAGCAGCCAATCGACAGTTCCTTCGAGCACAGATACGCAGTATTTT.

This clonotype was observed many times. The chain combines TRBV20-1 with TRBJ2-5, with a possible D match to TRBD1 (6 bases). Per germline, CDR1 DFQATT and CDR2 SNEGSKA (reference sequence). The CDR3 has 16 amino acids. Trimming removed 0 bases at V and 2 bases at J, with 16 bases between. CDR3 sequence: CSARDSRQALQETQYF. CDR3 in DNA: TGCAGTGCTAGAGATTCTCGACAGGCGCTACAAGAGACCCAGTACTTC.

A single count supports this clonotype. The chain carries TRBV5-4 and TRBJ2-2; TRBD1 matches 10 bases. The CDR3 is 16 residues long. The germline gives CDR1 SGHNT, CDR2 YYREEE (reference sequence). The ends lost 4 bases at V and 8 bases at J; junction bases unmatched: 11. CDR3 bases: TGTGCCAGCAGCCCCGGGACAGGGGCAACTTTGGGGGAGCTGTTTTTT. Amino acids: CASSPGTGATLGELFF.

This clonotype was recorded at least ten times. This chain uses TRBV18 with TRBJ2-1, with unresolved D. V was clipped by 6 bases and J by 10 bases, with 16 bases between them. The CDR3 extends over 13 amino acids. Germline values: CDR1 KGHSH, CDR2 LQKENI. The CDR3, as DNA: TGTGCCAGCTCTCCCACTTACAATGGGGAGCAGTTCTTC. Protein sequence: CASSPTYNGEQFF.

Many counts were recorded for this clonotype. The V gene is TRBV5-1, the J gene TRBJ1-1; 7 bases are shared with TRBD1. The CDR3 length is 15 residues. CDR1 and CDR2 from the germline V gene are SGHRS and YFSETQ. V gave up 4 bases and J gave up 5 bases; unmatched junction bases: 11. The chain's CDR3 is CASSPDHRGATEAFF. CDR3 sequence (DNA): TGCGCCAGCAGCCCGGACCACAGGGGAGCGACTGAAGCTTTCTTT.

This clonotype was detected once. With a much larger clone just one base away, this may be a read error. The chain employs TRBV6-2 or TRBV6-3 and TRBJ2-1, with 8 bases aligning to TRBD1. This CDR3 comprises 13 residues. Germline loops: CDR1 MNHEY, CDR2 SVGEGT. The CDR3 DNA is TGTACCACCGAGGGACAGGTTCTCCATGAGCAGTTCTTC. The encoded protein is CTTEGQVLHEQFF.

The table lists this clonotype with many counts. The rearrangement uses TRBV7-9 and TRBJ2-1, with TRBD2 matching over 12 bases. V lost 6 bases to trimming and J lost 8 bases; unmatched junction nucleotides: 11. The CDR3 runs to 16 residues. Per germline, CDR1 SEHNR and CDR2 FQNEAQ (reference sequence). DNA for the CDR3: TGTGCCAGCAGGCAAACGACTAGCGGGAGTGTGTATGAGCAGTTCTTC. Protein product: CASRQTTSGSVYEQFF.

Note on this clonotype: With a much larger clone just one base away, this may be a read error. The CDR3 protein is CASTASPSGNTIYF. In DNA form, the CDR3 reads TGTGCCAGCACCGCGAGCCCCTCTGGAAACACCATATATTTT. The genes are TRBV12-3 or TRBV12-4 and TRBJ1-3; D uncertain. The V end was cut by 7 bases, the J end by 0 bases, with 10 bases between. The CDR3 has 14 amino acids.

This clonotype was recorded at least ten times. The V call is TRBV7-9, the J call TRBJ2-7, with 10 bases fitting TRBD1. Germline V gene lookup returns CDR1 SEHNR and CDR2 FQNEAQ (reference sequence). The CDR3 loop spans 14 amino acids. The V segment lost 3 bases and the J segment 7 bases; nucleotides outside the gene matches: 6. DNA of the CDR3: TGTGCCAGCAGCTTGGGACAGGGGACGGTTGAGCAGTACTTC. This gives the protein CASSLGQGTVEQYF. The full variable domain, completed using reference TRBV7-9 and TRBJ2-7, is DTGVSQNPRHKITKRGQNVTFRCDPISEHNRLYWYRQTLGQGPEFLTYFQNEAQLEKSRLLSDRFSAERPKGSFSTLEIQRTEQGDSAMYLCASSLGQGTVEQYFGPGTRLTVT.

The chain is built from TRBV18 and TRBJ1-1; 8 nucleotides line up with TRBD1. The V gene's germline CDR1 is KGHSH and CDR2 LQKENI. The CDR3 loop spans 15 amino acids. Losses at the gene ends were 4 bases for V and 3 bases for J; bases not matched to a gene: 7. The chain's CDR3 is CASSLNYRGDTEAFF. CDR3 DNA sequence: TGTGCCAGCTCACTAAATTACAGGGGGGACACTGAAGCTTTCTTT.

The chain has TRBV5-4 and TRBJ1-4, with no clear D. Trimming shortened V by 0 bases and J by 7 bases, and 16 bases separated the two germline ends. This CDR3 contains 16 residues. Germline-derived CDR1 and CDR2 are SGHNT and YYREEE (reference sequence). The CDR3 spells CASSLGGDFEVEKLFF. In DNA form, the CDR3 reads TGTGCCAGCAGCTTGGGGGGAGACTTCGAAGTTGAAAAACTGTTTTTT.

This chain joins TRBV18 and TRBJ1-3; no reliable D call. There are 12 residues in the CDR3. Looked up from germline, CDR1 is KGHSH and CDR2 is LQKENI. Trimming took off 5 bases at V and 8 bases at J, with 10 bases between the two ends. CDR3 region: CASSRTRDTIYF. The CDR3 DNA is TGTGCCAGCTCAAGGACGCGGGACACCATATATTTT.

The chain is built from TRBV20-1 and TRBJ2-7, with unresolved D. CDR1 DFQATT and CDR2 SNEGSKA come from the germline V gene (reference sequence). There are 15 residues in the CDR3. V dropped 0 bases and J dropped 6 bases, with 18 bases sitting between them. CDR3 coding DNA: TGCAGTGCTAGAGATATTGGGCATGCGGTAAGCGAGCAGTACTTC. It codes for CSARDIGHAVSEQYF.

The gene calls are TRBV9 and TRBJ2-7; D remains unclear. This CDR3 contains 15 residues. CDR1 and CDR2 from the germline V gene are SGDLS and YYNGEE. V shed 4 bases and J shed 0 bases, with 14 bases lying between them. This chain's CDR3 is CASSPGPSSSYEQYF. The CDR3 nucleotides are TGTGCCAGCAGCCCCGGACCGTCGAGCTCCTACGAGCAGTACTTC. The complete variable domain, with remaining parts taken from reference TRBV9 and TRBJ2-7, reads DSGVTQTPKHLITATGQRVTLRCSPRSGDLSVYWYQQSLDQGLQFLIQYYNGEERAKGNILERFSAQQFPDLHSELNLSSLELGDSALYFCASSPGPSSSYEQYFGPGTRLTVT.